A single sample gave rise to the 13 T cell receptor beta chains below, sequenced in a study of CD4+ T cells in melanoma. TCRdb keeps only in-frame clones here, not all; method: immunoSEQ multiplex PCR. Of some 19,000 clones in the sample, more than 70% were seen once. The receptor source for this set is a human donor with melanoma.

This chain uses TRBV29-1 with TRBJ1-2, with 8 bases aligning to TRBD1. Germline V gene sequence: CDR1 SQVTM, CDR2 ANQGSEA. CDR3 length equals 11 residues. Written as DNA, the CDR3 is TGCACCCTGCAGGGGGCGAGCGGCTACACCTTC. It translates to CTLQGASGYTF.

V and J are TRBV29-1 and TRBJ1-2; D not certain. Trimming pared 3 bases from V and 10 bases from J, leaving 3 bases between. The CDR3 extends over 8 amino acids. Germline CDR1 is SQVTM and CDR2 is ANQGSEA. The CDR3 is CSVDVYTF. Here the CDR3 DNA reads TGCAGCGTTGACGTCTACACCTTC.

V is TRBV11-1 and J is TRBJ1-6, with D hard to call. Trimming left V 1 base short and J 7 bases short, with 5 bases between. The CDR3 spans 13 residues. The germline gives CDR1 SGHAT, CDR2 FQDESV (reference sequence). Here the CDR3 reads CASSLGPNSPLHF. The CDR3 DNA reads as TGTGCCAGCAGCTTAGGCCCCAATTCACCCCTCCACTTT.

The chain links TRBV19 to TRBJ1-1; D not resolved. The germline gives CDR1 LNHDA, CDR2 SQIVND (reference sequence). V was cut by 7 bases and J by 0 bases, with 9 bases left in between. The length of the CDR3 is 13 residues. Here the CDR3 DNA reads TGTGCCAGTACCTTGACTGTGAACACTGAAGCTTTCTTT. Amino acids: CASTLTVNTEAFF.

The chain uses TRBV5-6 and TRBJ1-4; D remains unclear. The CDR3 is 13 residues long. The V gene's germline CDR1 is SGHDT and CDR2 YYEEEE. V gave up 6 bases and J gave up 6 bases, with 12 bases separating them. CDR3 sequence reads: CASTSGIYEKLFF. In DNA, the CDR3 is TGTGCCAGCACTTCCGGGATATATGAAAAACTGTTTTTT.

The chain uses TRBV6-1 and TRBJ1-1; D remains unclear. V was cut by 3 bases and J by 3 bases, with 11 bases left in between. Germline assignment: CDR1 MNHNS and CDR2 SASEGT. This CDR3 contains 14 residues. The CDR3 coding sequence is TGTGCCAGCAGTGACCCAGGTTTGTACACTGAAGCTTTCTTT. Encoded protein: CASSDPGLYTEAFF.

This clone was observed once. This chain links TRBV9 with TRBJ2-3; the match to TRBD2 covers 10 bases. CDR3 length: 17 amino acids. Germline CDR1 SGDLS, CDR2 YYNGEE. The V gene end was trimmed by 4 bases and the J gene end by 2 bases; junction bases not matched to a gene: 10. CDR3 DNA: TGTGCCAGCAGCCAAGACATAGCGGGGGGATACACAGATACGCAGTATTTT. Translated: CASSQDIAGGYTDTQYF.

The chain combines TRBV7-2 with TRBJ1-3; TRBD1 is a possible D gene (5 bases). Germline CDR1 reads SGHTA; CDR2 reads FQGNSA. This CDR3 region has 18 residues. V shed 1 base and J shed 0 bases, with 16 bases lying between them. CDR3 DNA: TGTGCCAGCAGCTTAGGAGATTACAGGAGGGTCTCTGGAAACACCATATATTTT. The encoded protein is CASSLGDYRRVSGNTIYF.

The chain uses TRBV7-9 and TRBJ1-6, with TRBD1 matching over 7 bases. Unmatched junction bases numbered 7, after V lost 4 bases and J lost 1 base. CDR3 length equals 17 residues. Germline loops: CDR1 SEHNR, CDR2 FQNEAQ (reference sequence). The CDR3, as DNA: TGTGCCAGCAGCTCTTCTAACAGGGGTTCCTATAATTCACCCCTCCACTTT. This gives the protein CASSSSNRGSYNSPLHF.

The chain carries TRBV6-5 and TRBJ2-5; D call uncertain. The germline V gene has CDR1 MNHEY and CDR2 SVGAGI. Trimming removed 2 bases from V and 1 base from J, with 8 bases in between. The CDR3 spans 14 residues. The CDR3 is CASSYSVFQETQYF. The CDR3 nucleotides are TGTGCCAGCAGTTACAGCGTATTCCAAGAGACCCAGTACTTC.

This rearrangement joins TRBV2 to TRBJ2-1; 10 bases map to TRBD1. The CDR3 extends over 14 amino acids. Per germline, CDR1 SNHLY and CDR2 FYNNEI. Trimming took 5 bases from V and 4 from J; bases not matched to a gene: 2. The CDR3 sequence is CASSRTGGYNEQFF. CDR3 in DNA: TGTGCCAGCAGTCGGACAGGGGGTTACAATGAGCAGTTCTTC.

This clone is medium-sized (0.01 to 0.1%) within its sample. The chain uses TRBV18 and TRBJ1-1; D remains unclear. Germline V CDR1 and CDR2: KGHSH, LQKENI. V was shortened by 1 base and J by 0 bases, with 9 bases between the two germline ends. The CDR3 is 15 residues long. The CDR3 bases are TGTGCCAGCTCACCACTCGGTCGTATGAACACTGAAGCTTTCTTT. It is translated as CASSPLGRMNTEAFF. Combining the CDR3 with reference TRBV18 and TRBJ1-1 gives the whole variable domain NAGVMQNPRHLVRRRGQEARLRCSPMKGHSHVYWYRQLPEEGLKFMVYLQKENIIDESGMPKERFSAEFPKEGPSILRIQQVVRGDSAAYFCASSPLGRMNTEAFFGQGTRLTVV.

This chain uses TRBV25-1 with TRBJ2-2; no clear D gene. The ends were cut back, 5 bases at V and 2 bases at J, with 12 bases in the middle. This CDR3 is 15 amino acids long. In germline, CDR1 is MGHDK, CDR2 SYGVNS. The CDR3 is CASSSFQSNTGELFF. In nucleotides, the CDR3 is TGTGCCAGCAGTTCGTTTCAGTCCAACACCGGGGAGCTGTTTTTT.